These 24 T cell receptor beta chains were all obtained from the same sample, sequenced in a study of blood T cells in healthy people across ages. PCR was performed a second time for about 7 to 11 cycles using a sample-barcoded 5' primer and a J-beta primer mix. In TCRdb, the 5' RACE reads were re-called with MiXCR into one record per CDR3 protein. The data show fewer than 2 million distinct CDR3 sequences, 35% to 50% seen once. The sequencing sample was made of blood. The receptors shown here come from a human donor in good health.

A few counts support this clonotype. CDR3: CASSVNSQETQYF. CDR3 DNA sequence: TGTGCCAGCAGCGTTAACAGCCAAGAGACCCAGTACTTC. This chain connects TRBV9 to TRBJ2-5; D not certain. Per the germline V gene, CDR1 is SGDLS and CDR2 is YYNGEE. This CDR3 spans 13 amino acids. The V gene lost 2 bases and the J gene lost 1 base, with 6 bases spanning the gap.

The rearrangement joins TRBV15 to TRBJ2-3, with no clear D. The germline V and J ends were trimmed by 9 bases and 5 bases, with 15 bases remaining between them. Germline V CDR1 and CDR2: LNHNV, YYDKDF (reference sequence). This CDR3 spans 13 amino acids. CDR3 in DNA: TGTGCCACAGGCGTATGGGGTATAGATACGCAGTATTTT. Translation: CATGVWGIDTQYF.

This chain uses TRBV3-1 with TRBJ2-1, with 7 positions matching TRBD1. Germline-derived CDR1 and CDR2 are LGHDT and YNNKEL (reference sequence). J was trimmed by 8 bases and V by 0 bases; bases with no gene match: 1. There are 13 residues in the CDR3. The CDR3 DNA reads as TGTGCCAGCAGCCAAGAAAGGGGGCATGAGCAGTTCTTC. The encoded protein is CASSQERGHEQFF.

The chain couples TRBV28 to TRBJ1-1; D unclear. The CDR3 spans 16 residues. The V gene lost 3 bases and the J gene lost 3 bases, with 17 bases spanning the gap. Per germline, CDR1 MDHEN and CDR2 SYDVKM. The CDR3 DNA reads TGTGCCAGCAGTTTGACTAAGATCCCAAGGGACACTGAAGCTTTCTTT. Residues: CASSLTKIPRDTEAFF.

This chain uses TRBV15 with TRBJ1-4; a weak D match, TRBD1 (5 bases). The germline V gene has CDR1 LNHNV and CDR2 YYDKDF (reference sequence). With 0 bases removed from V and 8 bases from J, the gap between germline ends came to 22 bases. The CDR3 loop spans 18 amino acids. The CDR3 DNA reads TGTGCCACCAGCAGAGATCCGGGAAGGGACCCTCAAGGGGAAAAACTGTTTTTT. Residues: CATSRDPGRDPQGEKLFF.

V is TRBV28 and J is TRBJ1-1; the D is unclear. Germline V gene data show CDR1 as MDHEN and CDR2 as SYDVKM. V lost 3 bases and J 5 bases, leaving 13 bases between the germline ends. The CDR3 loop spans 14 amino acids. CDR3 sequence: CASSFIGGGTEAFF. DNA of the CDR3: TGTGCCAGCAGTTTTATAGGTGGAGGAACTGAAGCTTTCTTT.

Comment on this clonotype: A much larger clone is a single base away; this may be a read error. The CDR3 DNA reads as TGTGCCGGCAGCTTGGGAGGGCCTAATGAAAAACTGTTTTTT. The encoded protein is CAGSLGGPNEKLFF. The chain employs TRBV5-6 and TRBJ1-4; no definite D call. The CDR3 has 14 amino acids. Germline values: CDR1 SGHDT, CDR2 YYEEEE.

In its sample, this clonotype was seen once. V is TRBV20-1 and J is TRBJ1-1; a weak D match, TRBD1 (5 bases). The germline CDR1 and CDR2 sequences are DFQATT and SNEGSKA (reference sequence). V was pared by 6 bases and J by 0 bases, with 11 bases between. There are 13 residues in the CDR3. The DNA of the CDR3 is TGCAGTGCCGCTCCGACAGTGAACACTGAAGCTTTCTTT. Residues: CSAAPTVNTEAFF.

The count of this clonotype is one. The CDR3 DNA is TGTGCCAGCAGTGAACCGGCGGGGGGTGAGACCCAGTACTTC. Its translation is CASSEPAGGETQYF. The chain employs TRBV25-1 and TRBJ2-5, with 8 bases aligning to TRBD2. The CDR3 is made up of 14 amino acids. The V segment lost 2 bases and the J segment 5 bases; nucleotides outside the gene matches: 4. The germline gives CDR1 MGHDK, CDR2 SYGVNS.

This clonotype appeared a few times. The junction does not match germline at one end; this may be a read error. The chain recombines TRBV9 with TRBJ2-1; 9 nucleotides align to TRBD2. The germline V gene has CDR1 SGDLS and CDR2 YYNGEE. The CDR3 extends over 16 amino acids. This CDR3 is CVSSAPRGLASHEQFF. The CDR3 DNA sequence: TGTGTCAGCAGCGCTCCCCGGGGACTAGCATCCCATGAGCAGTTCTTC.

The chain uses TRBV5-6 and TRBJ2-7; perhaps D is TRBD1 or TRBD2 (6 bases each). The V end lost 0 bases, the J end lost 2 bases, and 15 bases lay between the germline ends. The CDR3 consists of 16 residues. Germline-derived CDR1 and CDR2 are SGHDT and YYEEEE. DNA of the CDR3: TGTGCCAGCAGCTTGGACGGGGGCCTAATCACCTACGAGCAGTACTTC. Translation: CASSLDGGLITYEQYF.

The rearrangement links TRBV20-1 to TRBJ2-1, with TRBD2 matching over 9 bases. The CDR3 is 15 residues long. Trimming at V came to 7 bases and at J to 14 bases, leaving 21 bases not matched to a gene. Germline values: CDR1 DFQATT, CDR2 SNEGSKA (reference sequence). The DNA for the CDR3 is TGCAGTGTGCGTCCGGGGATGTTAGCGGGGGAAATTGAGTTCTTC. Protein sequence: CSVRPGMLAGEIEFF.

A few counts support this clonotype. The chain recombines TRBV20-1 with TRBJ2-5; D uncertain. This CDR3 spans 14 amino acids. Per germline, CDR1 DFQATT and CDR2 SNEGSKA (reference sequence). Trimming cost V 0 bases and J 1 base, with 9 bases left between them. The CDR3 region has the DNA TGCAGTGCTAGAGATCATGGTCTCCAAGAGACCCAGTACTTC. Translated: CSARDHGLQETQYF.

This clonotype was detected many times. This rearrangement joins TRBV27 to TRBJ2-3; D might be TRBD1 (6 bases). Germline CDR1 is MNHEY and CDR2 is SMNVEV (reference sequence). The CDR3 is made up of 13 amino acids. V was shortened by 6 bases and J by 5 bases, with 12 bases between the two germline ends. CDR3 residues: CASRQWTEDTQYF. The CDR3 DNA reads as TGTGCCAGCAGACAGTGGACAGAAGATACGCAGTATTTT.

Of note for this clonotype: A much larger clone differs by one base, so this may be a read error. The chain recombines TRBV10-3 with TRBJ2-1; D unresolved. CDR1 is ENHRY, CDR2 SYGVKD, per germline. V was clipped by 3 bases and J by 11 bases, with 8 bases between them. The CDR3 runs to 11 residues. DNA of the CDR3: TGTGCCATCAGTGATTTTAATCAGCAGTTCTTC. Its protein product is CAISDFNQQFF.

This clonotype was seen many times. The CDR3 is CSAGQSYVEQYF. CDR3 bases: TGCAGCGCGGGACAGTCCTACGTGGAGCAGTACTTC. The V and J genes are TRBV29-1 and TRBJ2-7; 7 bases align to TRBD1. J was trimmed by 7 bases and V by 7 bases; bases with no gene match: 10. The CDR3 consists of 12 residues. CDR1 SQVTM and CDR2 ANQGSEA come from the germline V gene.

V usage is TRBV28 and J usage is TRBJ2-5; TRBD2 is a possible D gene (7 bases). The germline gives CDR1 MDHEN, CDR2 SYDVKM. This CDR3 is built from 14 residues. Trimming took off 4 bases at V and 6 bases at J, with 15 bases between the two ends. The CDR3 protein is CASSSGGSQQTQYF. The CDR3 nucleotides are TGTGCCAGCAGTTCGGGGGGCAGTCAACAGACCCAGTACTTC.

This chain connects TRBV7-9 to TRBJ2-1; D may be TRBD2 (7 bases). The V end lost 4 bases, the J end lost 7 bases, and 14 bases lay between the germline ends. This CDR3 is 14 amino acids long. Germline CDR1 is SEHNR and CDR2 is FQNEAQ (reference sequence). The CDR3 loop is CASSWGRGGNEQFF. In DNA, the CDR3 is TGTGCCAGCAGCTGGGGTAGGGGGGGGAATGAGCAGTTCTTC.

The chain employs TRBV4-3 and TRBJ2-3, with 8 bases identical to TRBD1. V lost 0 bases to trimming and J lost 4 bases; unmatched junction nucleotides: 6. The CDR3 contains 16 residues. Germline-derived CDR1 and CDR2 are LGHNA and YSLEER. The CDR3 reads CASSQEKQGAPDTQYF. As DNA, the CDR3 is TGCGCCAGCAGCCAAGAAAAGCAGGGGGCGCCAGATACGCAGTATTTT.

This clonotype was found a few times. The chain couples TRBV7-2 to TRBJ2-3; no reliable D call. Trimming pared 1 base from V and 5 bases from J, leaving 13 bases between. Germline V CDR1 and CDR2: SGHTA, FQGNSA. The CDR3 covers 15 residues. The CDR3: CASSLGVVAGDTQYF. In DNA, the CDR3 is TGTGCCAGCAGCTTAGGTGTAGTAGCAGGAGATACGCAGTATTTT.

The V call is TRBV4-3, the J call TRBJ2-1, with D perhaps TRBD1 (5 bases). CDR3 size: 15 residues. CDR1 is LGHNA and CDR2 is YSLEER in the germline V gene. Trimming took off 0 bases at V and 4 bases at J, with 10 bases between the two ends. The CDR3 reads CASSQDRTFYNEQFF. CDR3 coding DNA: TGCGCCAGCAGCCAAGATAGGACATTTTACAATGAGCAGTTCTTC.

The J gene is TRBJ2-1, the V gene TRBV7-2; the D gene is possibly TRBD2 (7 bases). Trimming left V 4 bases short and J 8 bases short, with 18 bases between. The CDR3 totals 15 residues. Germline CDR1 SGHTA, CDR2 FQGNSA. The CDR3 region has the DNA TGTGCCAGCAGCTCCCGGGGGGCCCATTTGGATGAGCAGTTCTTC. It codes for CASSSRGAHLDEQFF.

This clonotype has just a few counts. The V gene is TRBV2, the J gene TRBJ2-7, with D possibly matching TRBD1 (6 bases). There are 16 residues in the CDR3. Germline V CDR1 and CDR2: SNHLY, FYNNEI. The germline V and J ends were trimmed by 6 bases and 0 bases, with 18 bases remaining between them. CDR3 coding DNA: TGTGCCAGCAGCTTACTACAGGGCCTTTCCTCCTACGAGCAGTACTTC. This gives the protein CASSLLQGLSSYEQYF.

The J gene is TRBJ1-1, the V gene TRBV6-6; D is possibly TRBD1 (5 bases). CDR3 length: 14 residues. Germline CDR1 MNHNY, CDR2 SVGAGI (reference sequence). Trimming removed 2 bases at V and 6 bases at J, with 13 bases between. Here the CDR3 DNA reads TGTGCCAGCAGTTACACGCAGGGTTCCGCTGAAGCTTTCTTT. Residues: CASSYTQGSAEAFF.